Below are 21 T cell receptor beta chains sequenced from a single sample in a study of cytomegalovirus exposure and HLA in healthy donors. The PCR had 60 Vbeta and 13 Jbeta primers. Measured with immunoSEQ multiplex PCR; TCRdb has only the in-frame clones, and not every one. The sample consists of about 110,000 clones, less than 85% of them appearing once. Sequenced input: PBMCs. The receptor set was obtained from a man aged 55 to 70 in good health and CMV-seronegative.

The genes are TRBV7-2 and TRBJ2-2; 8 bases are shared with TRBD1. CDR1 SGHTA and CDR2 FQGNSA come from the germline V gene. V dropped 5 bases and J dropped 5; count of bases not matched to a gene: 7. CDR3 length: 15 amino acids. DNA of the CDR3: TGTGCCAGCAGCCCTGGACAGGGTGGGACCGGGGAGCTGTTTTTT. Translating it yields CASSPGQGGTGELFF.

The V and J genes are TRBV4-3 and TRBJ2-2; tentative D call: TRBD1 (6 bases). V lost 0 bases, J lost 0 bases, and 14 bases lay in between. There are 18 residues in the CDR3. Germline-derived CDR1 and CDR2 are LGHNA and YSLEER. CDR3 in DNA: TGCGCCAGCAGCCAAGAAGTGGGACAACTCGCGAACACCGGGGAGCTGTTTTTT. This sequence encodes CASSQEVGQLANTGELFF.

CDR3 DNA sequence: TGTGCCAGCAGCTACAAAACCCCGGGACAGAGGAACACTGAAGCTTTCTTT. Encoded protein: CASSYKTPGQRNTEAFF. This chain uses TRBV7-9 with TRBJ1-1; 7 bases line up with TRBD1. With V trimmed by 4 bases and J by 1 base, 12 bases remained unmatched. This CDR3 is 17 amino acids long. Germline V gene lookup returns CDR1 SEHNR and CDR2 FQNEAQ (reference sequence).

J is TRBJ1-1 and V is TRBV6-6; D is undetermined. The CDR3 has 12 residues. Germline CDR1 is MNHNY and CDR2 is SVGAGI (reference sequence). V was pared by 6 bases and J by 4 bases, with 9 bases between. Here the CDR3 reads CASSPTLTEAFF. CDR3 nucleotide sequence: TGTGCCAGCAGCCCTACCCTCACTGAAGCTTTCTTT.

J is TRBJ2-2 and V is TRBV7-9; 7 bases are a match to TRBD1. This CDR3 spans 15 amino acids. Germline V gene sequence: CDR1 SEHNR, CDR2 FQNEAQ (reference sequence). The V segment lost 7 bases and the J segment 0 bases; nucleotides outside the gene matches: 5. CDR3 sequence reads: CASTLRGPNTGELFF. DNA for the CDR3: TGTGCCAGCACCCTAAGGGGGCCGAACACCGGGGAGCTGTTTTTT.

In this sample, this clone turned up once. CDR3 in amino acids: CASSSTGTRGYTF. The CDR3 coding sequence is TGTGCCAGCAGCTCCACCGGGACTAGGGGCTACACCTTC. The V call is TRBV2, the J call TRBJ1-2; D might be TRBD1 (5 bases). Trimming removed 6 bases from V and 8 bases from J, with 16 bases in between. CDR3 size: 13 residues. In germline, CDR1 is SNHLY, CDR2 FYNNEI.

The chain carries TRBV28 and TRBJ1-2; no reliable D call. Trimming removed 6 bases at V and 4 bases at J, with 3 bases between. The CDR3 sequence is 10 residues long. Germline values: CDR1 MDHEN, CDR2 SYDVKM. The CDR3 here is CASRAYGYTF. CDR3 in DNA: TGTGCCAGCAGGGCCTATGGCTACACCTTC.

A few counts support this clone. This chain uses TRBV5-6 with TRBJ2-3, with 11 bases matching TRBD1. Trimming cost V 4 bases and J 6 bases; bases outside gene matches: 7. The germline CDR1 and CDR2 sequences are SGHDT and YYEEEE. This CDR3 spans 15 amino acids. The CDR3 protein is CASSPSGTGGDTQYF. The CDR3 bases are TGTGCCAGCAGCCCTTCCGGGACAGGGGGGGATACGCAGTATTTT.

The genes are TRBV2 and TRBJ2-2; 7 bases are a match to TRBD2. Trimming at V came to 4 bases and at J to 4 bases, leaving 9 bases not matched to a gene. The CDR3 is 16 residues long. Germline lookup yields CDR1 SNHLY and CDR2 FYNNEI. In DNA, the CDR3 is TGTGCCAGCAGTGCCCTCAGCGGGGTTGGCACCGGGGAGCTGTTTTTT. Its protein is CASSALSGVGTGELFF.

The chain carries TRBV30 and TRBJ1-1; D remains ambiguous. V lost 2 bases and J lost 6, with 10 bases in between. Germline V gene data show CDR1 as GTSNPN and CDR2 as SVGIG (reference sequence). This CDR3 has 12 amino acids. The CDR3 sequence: CAWSYGESEAFF. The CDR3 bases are TGTGCCTGGAGTTATGGAGAGTCTGAAGCTTTCTTT.

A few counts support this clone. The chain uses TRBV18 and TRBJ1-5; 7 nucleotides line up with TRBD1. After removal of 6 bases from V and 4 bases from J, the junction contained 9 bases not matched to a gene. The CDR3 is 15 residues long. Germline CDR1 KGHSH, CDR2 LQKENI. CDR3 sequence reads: CASSQSQGGNQPQHF. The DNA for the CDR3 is TGTGCCAGCTCCCAAAGTCAGGGGGGAAATCAGCCCCAGCATTTT.

The CDR3 region is CASSLDGNPGTEAFF. DNA of the CDR3: TGTGCCAGCAGCTTAGACGGGAACCCGGGGACTGAAGCTTTCTTT. This chain uses TRBV7-2 with TRBJ1-1; D is uncertain. The CDR3 loop spans 15 amino acids. V lost 1 base to trimming and J lost 5 bases, with 14 bases between them. Germline V gene sequence: CDR1 SGHTA, CDR2 FQGNSA.

CDR3 sequence (DNA): TGTGCCAGCAGTGAAAAGCGGGCGTTGGGGAACACTGAAGCTTTCTTT. Translated, it gives CASSEKRALGNTEAFF. This chain connects TRBV25-1 to TRBJ1-1; D gene ambiguous. The length of the CDR3 is 16 residues. Trimming shortened V by 2 bases and J by 1 base, and 14 bases separated the two germline ends. CDR1 is MGHDK, CDR2 SYGVNS, per germline.

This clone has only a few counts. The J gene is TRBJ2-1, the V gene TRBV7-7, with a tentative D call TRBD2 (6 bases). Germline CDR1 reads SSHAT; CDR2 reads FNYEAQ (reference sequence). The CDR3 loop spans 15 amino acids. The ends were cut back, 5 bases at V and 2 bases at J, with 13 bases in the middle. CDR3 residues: CASSAGPLTYNEQFF. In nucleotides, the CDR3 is TGTGCCAGCAGCGCGGGACCGCTGACCTACAATGAGCAGTTCTTC.

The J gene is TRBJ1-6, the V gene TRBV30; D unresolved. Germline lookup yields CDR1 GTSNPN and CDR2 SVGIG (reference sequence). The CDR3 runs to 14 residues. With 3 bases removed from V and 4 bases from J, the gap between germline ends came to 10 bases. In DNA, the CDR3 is TGTGCCTGGAGCCTATCGGGGTATAATTCACCCCTCCACTTT. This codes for CAWSLSGYNSPLHF.

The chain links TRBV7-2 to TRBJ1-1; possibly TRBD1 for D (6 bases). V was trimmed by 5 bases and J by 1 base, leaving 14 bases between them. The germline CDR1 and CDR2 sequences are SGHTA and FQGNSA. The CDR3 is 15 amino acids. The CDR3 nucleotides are TGTGCCAGCAGCCACAGGGTGGGTAGGAACACTGAAGCTTTCTTT. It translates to CASSHRVGRNTEAFF.

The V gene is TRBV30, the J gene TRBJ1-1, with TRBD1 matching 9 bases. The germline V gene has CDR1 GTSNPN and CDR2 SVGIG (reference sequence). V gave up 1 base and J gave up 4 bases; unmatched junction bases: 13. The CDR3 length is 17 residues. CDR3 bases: TGTGCCTGGAGTGCAATACAGGGGGCAGGAAAGAGCACTGAAGCTTTCTTT. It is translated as CAWSAIQGAGKSTEAFF. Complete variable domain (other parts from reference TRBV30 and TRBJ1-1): SQTIHQWPATLVQPVGSPLSLECTVEGTSNPNLYWYRQAAGRGLQLLFYSVGIGQISSEVPQNLSASRPQDRQFILSSKKLLLSDSGFYLCAWSAIQGAGKSTEAFFGQGTRLTVV.

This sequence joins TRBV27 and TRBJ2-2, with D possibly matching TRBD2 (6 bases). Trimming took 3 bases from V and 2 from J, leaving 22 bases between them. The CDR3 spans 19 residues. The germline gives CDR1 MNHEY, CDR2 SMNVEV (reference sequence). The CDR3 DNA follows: TGTGCCAGCAGTTTCTCCCGGGTTCTGGGGGAGGTAAACACCGGGGAGCTGTTTTTT. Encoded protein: CASSFSRVLGEVNTGELFF.

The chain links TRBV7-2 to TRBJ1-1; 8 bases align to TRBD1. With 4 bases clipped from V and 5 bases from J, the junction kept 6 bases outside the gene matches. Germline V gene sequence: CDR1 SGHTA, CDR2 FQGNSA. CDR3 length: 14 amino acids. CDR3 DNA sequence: TGTGCCAGCAGCTCCACAGGGGGTTTGACTGAAGCTTTCTTT. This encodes CASSSTGGLTEAFF. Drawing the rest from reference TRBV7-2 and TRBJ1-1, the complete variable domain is GAGVSQSPSNKVTEKGKDVELRCDPISGHTALYWYRQSLGQGLEFLIYFQGNSAPDKSGLPSDRFSAERTGGSVSTLTIQRTQQEDSAVYLCASSSTGGLTEAFFGQGTRLTVV.

The CDR3 bases are TGTGCCAGCAGCTTACCGGGGGGGGGCCAAGAGACCCAGTACTTC. Amino acid sequence: CASSLPGGGQETQYF. J is TRBJ2-5 and V is TRBV7-9; 8 positions match TRBD2. CDR1 SEHNR and CDR2 FQNEAQ come from the germline V gene (reference sequence). The V segment lost 2 bases and the J segment 1 base; nucleotides outside the gene matches: 3. This CDR3 is 15 amino acids long.

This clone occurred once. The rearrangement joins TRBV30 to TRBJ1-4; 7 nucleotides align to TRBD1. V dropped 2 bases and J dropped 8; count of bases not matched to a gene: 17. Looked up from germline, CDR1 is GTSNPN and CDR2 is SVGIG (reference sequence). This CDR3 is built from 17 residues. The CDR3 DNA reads TGTGCCTGGAGTAACTATTACCGACAGGGACGGGGCGAAAAACTGTTTTTT. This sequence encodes CAWSNYYRQGRGEKLFF.